The T cell receptor (beta chain) under discussion was sequenced for a study of T cell repertoires in cytomegalovirus infection. Study information: Matching HLA type, along with CMV infection, was indicated by public TCR beta signatures. General observations from the study: Cumulative public TCR beta family frequency identified CMV carriers with the relevant HLA. The ex vivo response was dominated by HLA-C-restricted CMV-specific TCR beta clonotypes.

TCRdb independently ran MiXCR on the reads; one entry per CDR3 protein. The sample has about 530,000 distinct CDR3 sequences; about 26% are singletons. Germline V CDR1 and CDR2: SGHTA, FQGNSA. V was clipped by 1 base and J by 5 bases; unmatched bases: 3. The CDR3 contains 14 residues. The sample holds many counts of this clonotype. As yet, its antigen is unknown. Sequencing was performed on PBMCs. The chain carries TRBV7-2 and TRBJ2-5, with 8 bases fitting TRBD2. The TCR sequence derives from a human donor in good health (CMV status not recorded). Some clones in this sample may be carry-over from other donors' samples. CDR3 region: CASSLDGRDETQYF. The CDR3 DNA follows: TGTGCCAGCAGCTTAGACGGGAGGGATGAGACCCAGTACTTC.